This TCR beta chain appears in the sequencing data of a study of blood T cells in healthy people across ages. Using a J-beta primer mix together with a sample-barcoded 5' primer, a second PCR was run for 7 to 11 cycles. MiXCR was run by TCRdb on the 5' RACE reads, yielding one entry per CDR3 protein. This sample has roughly 1,000,000 distinct CDR3 sequences; 25% occur once, and the top ten carry approximately 0.75%. This sample also appeared in a second study, on T cells of mothers and their children.

Sequenced material: blood. The receptor was derived from a girl aged 2 to 10 in good health.

The CDR3 region has the DNA TGCAGTGCTAGCGACTACAATCAGCCCCAGCATTTT. Translated, it gives CSASDYNQPQHF. This chain connects TRBV20-1 to TRBJ1-5; no definite D call. The CDR3 length is 12 residues. The germline V and J ends were trimmed by 3 bases and 3 bases, with 6 bases remaining between them. Germline V CDR1 and CDR2: DFQATT, SNEGSKA (reference sequence).